A single T cell receptor beta chain is shown here with its context. This clonotype was seen a handful of times. There is no known antigen for this receptor. No much larger clone exists at a distance of one base, and base qualities are not known. Sequencer: Illumina HiSeq 1500. TCRdb reprocessing: public reads trimmed at Q25 with fastp, clones called with MiXCR, in-frame beta chains kept. Every distinct CDR3 protein forms one entry, paired with its most common genes and DNA. The sample yields a few hundred thousand distinct CDR3 sequences; roughly a third were counted once. The ten largest account for approximately 12% of the sample. The germline V gene supplies CDR1 MDHEN and CDR2 SYDVKM. Including cysteine and phenylalanine, the CDR3 has 16 amino acids. Only the CDR3 region is kept as DNA, spanning 48 bases read in frame from base 1. Trimming removed 8 bases from V and 0 bases from J, leaving 17 bases between the germline ends.

This sample is part of a study of T cell repertoires in cytomegalovirus infection (dated by TCRdb to the late 2010s). For the study in its entirety: Peptide stimulations targeted recently identified HLA-C-restricted CMV epitopes, whose presentation resists viral immunomodulation, together with well-studied HLA-B-restricted epitopes. Donor HLA type was relevant to the analysis, because carriage of CMV infection together with the matching HLA type was indicated by public TCR beta signatures.

What the authors observed across the whole study: The ex vivo response was dominated by HLA-C-restricted CMV-specific TCR beta clonotypes, and the single most frequent clonotype in two of eight donors was supplied by these HLA-C-restricted clonotypes. Cumulative frequency of public TCR beta family members discriminated carriers of CMV infection plus the relevant HLA type in this cohort and an independent 352-donor cohort.

Read against the paper, the sample's treatment or condition label means: in vitro stimulation with specific CMV peptide epitopes to enrich CMV-specific T cells. The TCR comes from a human donor in good health (CMV status not recorded). Some clones in this sample may be carry-over from other donors' samples. The chain employs TRBV28 and TRBJ2-1; the D gene could be either TRBD1 or TRBD2, each agreeing at 7 bases. The sequenced sample was cultured PBMCs, obtained from culture after CMV antigen stimulation. The CDR3 protein sequence reads: CASLETGDYSYNEQFF. Read as DNA, the sequence is TGTGCCAGCCTAGAAACAGGGGACTACTCCTACAATGAGCAGTTCTTC.